The TCR beta chain described here comes from a study of blood T cells in healthy people across ages. A sample-barcoded 5' primer and a J-beta primer mix were used in a second PCR of about 6 to 12 cycles. TCRdb re-called the 5' RACE reads with MiXCR, one entry per CDR3 protein. The sample holds about 970,000 distinct CDR3 sequences, just over 50% seen once. The sequence came from a woman aged 55-69 years in good health. The sample comprised blood.

CDR3 nucleotide sequence: TGTGCCAGCAGCCAAGGCGCGGACCCAGCCTACGAGCAGTACTTC. This gives the protein CASSQGADPAYEQYF. The chain employs TRBV14 and TRBJ2-7; D is undetermined. V was shortened by 1 base and J by 2 bases, with 12 bases between the two germline ends. Germline V gene data show CDR1 as SGHDN and CDR2 as FVKESK. There are 15 residues in the CDR3.